The present T cell receptor beta chain was sequenced within a study of blood T cell repertoires in COVID-19. Whole-study context: Both acute and convalescent COVID-19 samples were obtained from the United States, Italy and Spain. PBMCs, B-cell-depleted T cells, or T cells provided the cDNA or gDNA that made up the material.

This clone was observed a few times. This CDR3 is 12 amino acids long. With 5 bases removed from V and 13 bases from J, the gap between germline ends came to 14 bases. CDR1 and CDR2 from the germline V gene are SNHLY and FYNNEI. Assay: immunoSEQ multiplex PCR; the TCRdb copy retains only in-frame clones and omits some. The sample has about 240,000 clones, roughly 82% seen once. The sample consisted of peripheral blood. The receptor comes from a man at least 80 years old with acute or convalescent COVID-19. The chain combines TRBV2 with TRBJ1-4, with D perhaps TRBD1 (6 bases). As DNA, the CDR3 is TGTGCCAGCAGTAAGGACAGAAACATACTGTTTTTT. It is translated as CASSKDRNILFF.